These 18 T cell receptor beta chains originate from one sample sequenced in a study of PD-L1 blockade in urothelial cancer. Generated by immunoSEQ multiplex PCR, the TCRdb table keeps only in-frame clones and is missing some. The sample holds roughly 63,000 clones, approximately 80% seen once. Regarding time point: pretreatment peripheral blood. The starting material was PBMCs, obtained around atezolizumab (anti-PD-L1) treatment. The receptors stem from a man between 65 and 85 years old with urothelial cancer.

This clone occurred once. V gene TRBV7-3 combines with J gene TRBJ2-1, with 11 positions matching TRBD2. Germline V gene data show CDR1 as SGHTA and CDR2 as FQGTGA. The CDR3 sequence is 17 residues long. The J segment lost 0 bases and the V segment lost 5 bases, leaving 6 bases of the junction unmatched. CDR3 in amino acids: CASSATSGRGSYNEQFF. The DNA for the CDR3 is TGTGCCAGCAGCGCTACTAGCGGGAGAGGCTCCTACAATGAGCAGTTCTTC.

This clone was seen a handful of times. The chain recombines TRBV5-4 with TRBJ1-1; 7 nucleotides match TRBD1. CDR3 length equals 16 residues. Trimming took 3 bases from V and 2 from J; bases not matched to a gene: 10. CDR1 is SGHNT, CDR2 YYREEE, per germline (reference sequence). CDR3 coding DNA: TGTGCCAGCAGCTCACCTTTAGGGGGCCGTAACACTGAAGCTTTCTTT. It codes for CASSSPLGGRNTEAFF. Full variable domain (outside the CDR3, taken from reference TRBV5-4 and TRBJ1-1): ETGVTQSPTHLIKTRGQQVTLRCSSQSGHNTVSWYQQALGQGPQFIFQYYREEENGRGNFPPRFSGLQFPNYSSELNVNALELDDSALYLCASSSPLGGRNTEAFFGQGTRLTVV.

The chain combines TRBV9 with TRBJ2-2, with D possibly being TRBD2 (6 bases). From germline, CDR1 is SGDLS and CDR2 YYNGEE. This CDR3 contains 15 residues. V was clipped by 4 bases and J by 6 bases, with 16 bases between them. CDR3 protein: CASSPLGGKAGELFF. In DNA form, the CDR3 reads TGTGCCAGCAGCCCCCTAGGAGGGAAGGCCGGGGAGCTGTTTTTT. Supplemented by reference TRBV9 and TRBJ2-2, the full variable domain reads DSGVTQTPKHLITATGQRVTLRCSPRSGDLSVYWYQQSLDQGLQFLIQYYNGEERAKGNILERFSAQQFPDLHSELNLSSLELGDSALYFCASSPLGGKAGELFFGEGSRLTVL.

Concerning this clone: One end of the junction fails to match germline, which may point to a read error. The chain links TRBV25-1 to TRBJ2-3; D is unclear. The CDR3 consists of 12 residues. From germline, CDR1 is MGHDK and CDR2 SYGVNS. The CDR3 DNA is TGTGCCAGCAGTCAATATCCCGGTACGCAGTATTTT. Residues: CASSQYPGTQYF.

This clone was observed a few times. This chain uses TRBV5-1 with TRBJ2-7; 11 bases fit TRBD1. Germline values: CDR1 SGHRS, CDR2 YFSETQ. The CDR3 contains 15 residues. V trimming: 3 bases; J trimming: 3 bases; junction bases outside the gene matches: 5. The CDR3 here is CASSWSDRGHYEQYF. The CDR3 coding sequence is TGCGCCAGCAGCTGGTCGGACAGGGGGCACTACGAGCAGTACTTC.

This rearrangement joins TRBV6-6 to TRBJ2-7, with a weak D call TRBD1 (5 bases). CDR3 length equals 15 residues. Trimming took off 4 bases at V and 3 bases at J, with 16 bases between the two ends. CDR1 is MNHNY, CDR2 SVGAGI, per germline (reference sequence). The CDR3, as DNA: TGTGCCAGCAGTTGGTCCCAGGGATACGGCTACGAGCAGTACTTC. As protein: CASSWSQGYGYEQYF.

This chain connects TRBV19 to TRBJ2-2; a possible D gene is TRBD2 (6 bases). The ends were cut back, 3 bases at V and 3 bases at J, with 14 bases in the middle. The CDR3 runs to 16 residues. The germline gives CDR1 LNHDA, CDR2 SQIVND (reference sequence). CDR3 DNA: TGTGCCAGTAGTATCTCTGGAGGGTACGACACCGGGGAGCTGTTTTTT. This gives the protein CASSISGGYDTGELFF.

The chain joins TRBV10-3 to TRBJ1-1; D possibly corresponds to TRBD1 (6 bases). Trimming removed 4 bases at V and 0 bases at J, with 6 bases between. This CDR3 comprises 13 residues. The germline V gene has CDR1 ENHRY and CDR2 SYGVKD. CDR3 DNA sequence: TGTGCCATCAGTGGGGACATGAACACTGAAGCTTTCTTT. As protein: CAISGDMNTEAFF.

The V gene is TRBV18, the J gene TRBJ1-2, with D possibly being TRBD1 (5 bases). Between the trimmed V and J ends, which lost 0 bases and 0 bases, there was a span of 8 bases. Germline V gives CDR1 KGHSH, CDR2 LQKENI. CDR3 size: 15 residues. The CDR3 is CASSPPLGPNYGYTF. In DNA, the CDR3 is TGTGCCAGCTCACCACCTCTGGGGCCTAACTATGGCTACACCTTC.

J is TRBJ2-7 and V is TRBV11-2; D unresolved. The CDR3 extends over 13 amino acids. V was cut by 5 bases and J by 2 bases, with 10 bases left in between. CDR1 SGHAT and CDR2 FQNNGV come from the germline V gene. The CDR3 DNA reads TGTGCCAGCAGCGTGGGCCTAACCTACGAGCAGTACTTC. It translates to CASSVGLTYEQYF.

The table lists this clone with many counts. CDR3 loop: CASQRNLQDEQYF. The CDR3 coding sequence is TGTGCCAGCCAGCGGAACCTGCAGGACGAGCAGTACTTC. This rearrangement joins TRBV7-9 to TRBJ2-7; D possibly corresponds to TRBD2 (5 bases). The CDR3 runs 13 residues. CDR1 and CDR2 from the germline V gene are SEHNR and FQNEAQ (reference sequence). Between the trimmed V and J ends, which lost 8 bases and 5 bases, there was a span of 16 bases.

The genes are TRBV11-3 and TRBJ2-3; no clear D. Germline V gene sequence: CDR1 SGHNT, CDR2 YENEEA. With 5 bases removed from V and 2 bases from J, the gap between germline ends came to 11 bases. This CDR3 has 14 amino acids. The CDR3 region has the DNA TGTGCCAGCAGCCTCGGTAGTCCCACAGATACGCAGTATTTT. It yields the protein CASSLGSPTDTQYF.

The rearrangement links TRBV30 to TRBJ2-2; 8 bases agree with TRBD1. After removal of 0 bases from V and 3 bases from J, the junction contained 6 bases not matched to a gene. The CDR3 is 16 amino acids. Germline CDR1 and CDR2: GTSNPN and SVGIG (reference sequence). The CDR3 DNA follows: TGTGCCTGGAGTGTACCAGGGGGCGCAGACACCGGGGAGCTGTTTTTT. Protein: CAWSVPGGADTGELFF.

The gene calls are TRBV5-1 and TRBJ1-1, with D perhaps TRBD1 (6 bases). CDR3 length equals 16 residues. V lost 3 bases and J lost 1, with 16 bases in between. Germline CDR1 reads SGHRS; CDR2 reads YFSETQ. CDR3 nucleotides: TGCGCCAGCAGCTCGTCACAGGGTGGCAGGAACACTGAAGCTTTCTTT. Its protein is CASSSSQGGRNTEAFF.

J is TRBJ2-2 and V is TRBV27; D unclear. The CDR3 totals 12 residues. Deletions cut 6 bases from V and 4 bases from J, with 6 bases between. From germline, CDR1 is MNHEY and CDR2 SMNVEV (reference sequence). The chain's CDR3 is CASSGFTGELFF. The CDR3 DNA is TGTGCCAGCAGCGGGTTCACCGGGGAGCTGTTTTTT.

The V gene is TRBV9, the J gene TRBJ1-2, with 7 bases that match TRBD1. Germline V lookup: CDR1 SGDLS, CDR2 YYNGEE. CDR3 size: 13 residues. V lost 3 bases and J lost 6; bases outside the gene matches: 5. Here the CDR3 reads CASSETGSDGYTF. For the CDR3, the DNA is TGTGCCAGCAGCGAGACAGGGAGCGATGGCTACACCTTC. Looking up the rest from reference TRBV9 and TRBJ1-2 gives the full variable domain: DSGVTQTPKHLITATGQRVTLRCSPRSGDLSVYWYQQSLDQGLQFLIQYYNGEERAKGNILERFSAQQFPDLHSELNLSSLELGDSALYFCASSETGSDGYTFGSGTRLTVV.

The chain has TRBV5-6 and TRBJ2-1; TRBD2 matches 14 bases. The germline gives CDR1 SGHDT, CDR2 YYEEEE. The CDR3 is 15 residues long. J lost 6 bases, V lost 5 bases, and 4 bases had no gene match. The CDR3 DNA sequence: TGTGCCAGCAGTTTGACTAGCGGGAGGGGCAATGAGCAGTTCTTC. Its translation is CASSLTSGRGNEQFF.

The CDR3 nucleotides read TGTGCCAGCAGCGTAGACGGGGTCCACTATGGCTACACCTTC. Its translation: CASSVDGVHYGYTF. V usage is TRBV9 and J usage is TRBJ1-2; D is ambiguous. The CDR3 consists of 14 residues. Per germline, CDR1 SGDLS and CDR2 YYNGEE. Trimming left V 0 bases short and J 3 bases short, with 9 bases between.